This T cell receptor beta chain was obtained from a study of blood T cell repertoires in COVID-19. Study in general: The United States, Italy and Spain provided the acute and convalescent COVID-19 samples. PBMCs, B-cell-depleted T cells, or T cells were the source of the cDNA or gDNA that made up the material.

Under the authors' procedure: Reference gene primer amplification in the assay estimated nucleated cell counts. Clones were sequenced by immunoSEQ multiplex PCR, and TCRdb holds only the in-frame ones, with some missing. From that table come the V and J calls and clone size; the DNA was used to work out D and trimming. The sample lists about 140,000 clones; almost 90% were seen once. The CDR3 has 12 residues. Looked up from germline, CDR1 is MNHEY and CDR2 is SVGAGI. Trimming cost V 0 bases and J 4 bases, with 3 bases left between them. V and J are TRBV6-5 and TRBJ1-2; D is unresolved. The clonotype comes from a woman in her sixties with acute or convalescent COVID-19. What was sequenced was peripheral blood. The CDR3 loop reads CASSYSGYGYTF. CDR3 DNA sequence: TGTGCCAGCAGTTACTCCGGCTATGGCTACACCTTC.